This T cell receptor beta chain was retrieved from a study of identical twins. A remark on this clonotype: Its antigen is not identified.

TCRdb passed the 5' RACE reads through MiXCR, listing each CDR3 protein once. This sample has 690,000 or so distinct CDR3 sequences, with 8.5% to 9% found just once. General study results and limits: Among monozygotic twins, out-of-frame TCR alpha sharing exceeded what models predicted. Weaker excess twin sharing was seen among beta out-of-frame sequences. Researchers reported excess low generation probability among twin-shared out-of-frame alpha sequences.

Each donor was a healthy Caucasian. V lost 3 bases to trimming and J lost 1 base, with 7 bases between them. Germline assignment: CDR1 MDHEN and CDR2 SYDVKM. The CDR3 covers 15 residues. This same sample was also part of a study on yellow fever vaccine responses in identical twins.

The sample was PBMCs. V and J are TRBV28 and TRBJ2-6; D gene uncertain. The receptor comes from a woman aged 18-29 years in good health. The CDR3 region is CASSLDLSGANVLTF. Written as DNA, the CDR3 is TGTGCCAGCAGTTTGGACCTATCTGGGGCCAACGTCCTGACTTTC. The whole variable domain, remainder taken from reference TRBV28 and TRBJ2-6, is DVKVTQSSRYLVKRTGEKVFLECVQDMDHENMFWYRQDPGLGLRLIYFSYDVKMKEKGDIPEGYSVSREKKERFSLILESASTNQTSMYLCASSLDLSGANVLTFGAGSRLTVL.